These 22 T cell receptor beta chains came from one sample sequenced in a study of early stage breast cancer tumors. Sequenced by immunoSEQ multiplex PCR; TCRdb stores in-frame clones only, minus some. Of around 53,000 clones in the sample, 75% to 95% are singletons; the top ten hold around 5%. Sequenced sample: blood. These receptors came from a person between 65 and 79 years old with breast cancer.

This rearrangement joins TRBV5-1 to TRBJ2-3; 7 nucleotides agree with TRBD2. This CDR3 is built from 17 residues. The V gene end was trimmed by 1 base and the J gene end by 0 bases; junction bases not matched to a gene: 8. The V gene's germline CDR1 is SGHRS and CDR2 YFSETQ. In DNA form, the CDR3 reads TGCGCCAGCAGCTTGTTAACTAGCGTTGCTAGCACAGATACGCAGTATTTT. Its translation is CASSLLTSVASTDTQYF.

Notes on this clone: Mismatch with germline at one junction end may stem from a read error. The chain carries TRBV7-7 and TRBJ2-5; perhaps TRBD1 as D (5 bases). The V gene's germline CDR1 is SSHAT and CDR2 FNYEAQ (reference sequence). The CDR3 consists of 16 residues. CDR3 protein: CASSRMGQVAGETQYF. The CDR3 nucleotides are TGTGCTAGCAGCCGGATGGGGCAGGTCGCAGGGGAGACCCAGTACTTC.

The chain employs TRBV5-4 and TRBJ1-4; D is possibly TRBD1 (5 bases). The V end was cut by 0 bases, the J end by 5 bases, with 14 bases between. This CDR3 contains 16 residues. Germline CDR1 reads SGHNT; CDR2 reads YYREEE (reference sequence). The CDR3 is CASSLEGLQGNEKLFF. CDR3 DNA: TGTGCCAGCAGCTTGGAGGGGTTACAAGGGAATGAAAAACTGTTTTTT.

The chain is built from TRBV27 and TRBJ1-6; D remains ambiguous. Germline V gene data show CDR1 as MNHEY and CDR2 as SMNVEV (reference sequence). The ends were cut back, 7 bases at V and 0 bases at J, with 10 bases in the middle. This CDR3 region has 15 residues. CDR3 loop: CASNPLSSYNSPLHF. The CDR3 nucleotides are TGTGCCAGCAATCCGCTCAGCTCCTATAATTCACCCCTCCACTTT.

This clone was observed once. CDR3 sequence (DNA): TGTGCCAGCAGCTTAAGTGGACTAGCATCGAACGGGGAGCTGTTTTTT. This sequence encodes CASSLSGLASNGELFF. The chain couples TRBV11-3 to TRBJ2-2, with 8 bases that match TRBD2. Germline assignment: CDR1 SGHNT and CDR2 YENEEA. Losses at the gene ends were 2 bases for V and 7 bases for J; bases not matched to a gene: 9. This CDR3 has 16 residues.

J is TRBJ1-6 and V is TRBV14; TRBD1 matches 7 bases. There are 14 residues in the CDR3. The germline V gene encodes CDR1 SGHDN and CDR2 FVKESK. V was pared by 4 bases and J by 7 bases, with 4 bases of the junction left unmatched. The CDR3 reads CASSLGTANSPLHF. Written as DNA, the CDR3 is TGTGCCAGCAGCCTCGGGACAGCCAATTCACCCCTCCACTTT.

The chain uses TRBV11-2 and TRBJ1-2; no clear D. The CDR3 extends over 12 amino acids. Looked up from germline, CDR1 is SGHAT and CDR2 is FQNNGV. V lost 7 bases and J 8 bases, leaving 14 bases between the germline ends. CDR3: CASTSIPRGYTF. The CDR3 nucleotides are TGTGCCAGCACCTCAATCCCCCGGGGCTACACCTTC.

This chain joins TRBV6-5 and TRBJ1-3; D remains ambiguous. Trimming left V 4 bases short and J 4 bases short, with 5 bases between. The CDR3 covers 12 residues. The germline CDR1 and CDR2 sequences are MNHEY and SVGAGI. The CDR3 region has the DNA TGTGCCAGCAGTTCCCCAGGAAACACCATATATTTT. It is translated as CASSSPGNTIYF.

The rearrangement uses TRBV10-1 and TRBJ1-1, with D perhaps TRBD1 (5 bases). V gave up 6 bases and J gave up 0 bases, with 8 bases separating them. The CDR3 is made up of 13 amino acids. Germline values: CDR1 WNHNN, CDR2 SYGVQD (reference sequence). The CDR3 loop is CASRQDVNTEAFF. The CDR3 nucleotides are TGCGCCAGCAGACAGGACGTGAACACTGAAGCTTTCTTT.

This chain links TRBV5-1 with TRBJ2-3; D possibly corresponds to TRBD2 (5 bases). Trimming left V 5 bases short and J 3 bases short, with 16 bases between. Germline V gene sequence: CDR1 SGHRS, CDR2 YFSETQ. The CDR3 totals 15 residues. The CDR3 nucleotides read TGCGCCAGCAGTAGACGGACTTCTTCGACAGATACGCAGTATTTT. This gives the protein CASSRRTSSTDTQYF.

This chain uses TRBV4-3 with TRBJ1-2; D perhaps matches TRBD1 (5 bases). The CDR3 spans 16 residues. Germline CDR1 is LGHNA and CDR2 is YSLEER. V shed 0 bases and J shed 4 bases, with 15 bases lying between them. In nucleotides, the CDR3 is TGCGCCAGCAGCCAAGATGGGGCGGTCCGCGTCTATGGCTACACCTTC. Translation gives CASSQDGAVRVYGYTF.

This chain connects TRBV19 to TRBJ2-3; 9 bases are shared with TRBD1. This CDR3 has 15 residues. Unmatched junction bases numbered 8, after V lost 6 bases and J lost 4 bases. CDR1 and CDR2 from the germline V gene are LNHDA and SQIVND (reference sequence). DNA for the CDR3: TGTGCCAGTAGGGAGGGACAGGGTCCCCCAGATACGCAGTATTTT. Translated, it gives CASREGQGPPDTQYF.

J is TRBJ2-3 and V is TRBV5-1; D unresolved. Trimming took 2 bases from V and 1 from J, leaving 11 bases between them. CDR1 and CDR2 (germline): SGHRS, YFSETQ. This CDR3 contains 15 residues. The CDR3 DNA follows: TGCGCCAGCAGCTTAGATGCCCGGGGCACAGATACGCAGTATTTT. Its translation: CASSLDARGTDTQYF.

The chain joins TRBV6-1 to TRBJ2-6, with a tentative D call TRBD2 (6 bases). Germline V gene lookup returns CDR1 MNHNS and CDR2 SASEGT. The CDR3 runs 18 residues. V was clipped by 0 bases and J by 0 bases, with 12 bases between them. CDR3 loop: CASSEAGLGGSGANVLTF. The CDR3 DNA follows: TGTGCCAGCAGTGAAGCGGGATTGGGGGGCTCTGGGGCCAACGTCCTGACTTTC.

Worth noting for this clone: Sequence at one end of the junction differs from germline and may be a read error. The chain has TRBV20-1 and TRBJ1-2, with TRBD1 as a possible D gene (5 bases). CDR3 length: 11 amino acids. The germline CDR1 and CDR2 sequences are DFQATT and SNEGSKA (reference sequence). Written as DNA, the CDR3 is TGCAGTGCTAGACCTGGGGCAGGCCATTCCTTC. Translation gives CSARPGAGHSF.

The chain's CDR3 is CASRGETYEQYF. The CDR3, as DNA: TGTGCCAGCAGGGGAGAAACCTACGAGCAGTACTTC. The chain couples TRBV7-2 to TRBJ2-7; a weak D match, TRBD2 (5 bases). Trimming left V 6 bases short and J 2 bases short, with 8 bases between. The CDR3 is made up of 12 amino acids. The germline gives CDR1 SGHTA, CDR2 FQGNSA.

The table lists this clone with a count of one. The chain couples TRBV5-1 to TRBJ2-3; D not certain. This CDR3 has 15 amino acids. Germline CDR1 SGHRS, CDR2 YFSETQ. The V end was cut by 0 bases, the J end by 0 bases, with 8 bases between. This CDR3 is CASSLEQPSTDTQYF. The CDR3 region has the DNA TGCGCCAGCAGCTTGGAACAACCTAGCACAGATACGCAGTATTTT.

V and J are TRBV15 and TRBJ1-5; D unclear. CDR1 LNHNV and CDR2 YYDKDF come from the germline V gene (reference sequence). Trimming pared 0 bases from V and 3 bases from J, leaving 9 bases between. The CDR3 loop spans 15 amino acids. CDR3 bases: TGTGCCACCAGCAGAGATCCCAACTTCAATCAGCCCCAGCATTTT. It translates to CATSRDPNFNQPQHF.

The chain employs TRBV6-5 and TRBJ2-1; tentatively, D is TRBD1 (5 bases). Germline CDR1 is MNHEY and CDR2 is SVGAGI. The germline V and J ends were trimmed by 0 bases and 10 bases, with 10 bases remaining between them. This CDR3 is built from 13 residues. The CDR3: CASSYSQGWEQFF. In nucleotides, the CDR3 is TGTGCCAGCAGTTACTCCCAGGGTTGGGAGCAGTTCTTC.

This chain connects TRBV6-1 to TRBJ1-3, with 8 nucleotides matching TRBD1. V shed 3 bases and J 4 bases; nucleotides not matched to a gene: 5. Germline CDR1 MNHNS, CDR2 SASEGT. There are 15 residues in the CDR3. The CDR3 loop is CASSEMTGVGNTIYF. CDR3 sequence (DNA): TGTGCCAGCAGTGAGATGACAGGGGTCGGAAACACCATATATTTT.

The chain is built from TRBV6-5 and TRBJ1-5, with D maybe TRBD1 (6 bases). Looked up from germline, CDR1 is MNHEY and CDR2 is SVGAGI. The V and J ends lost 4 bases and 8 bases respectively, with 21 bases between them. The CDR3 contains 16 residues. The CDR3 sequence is CASSSTGRGRGEPQHF. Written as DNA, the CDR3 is TGTGCCAGCAGTTCAACAGGGAGGGGAAGGGGCGAGCCCCAGCATTTT.

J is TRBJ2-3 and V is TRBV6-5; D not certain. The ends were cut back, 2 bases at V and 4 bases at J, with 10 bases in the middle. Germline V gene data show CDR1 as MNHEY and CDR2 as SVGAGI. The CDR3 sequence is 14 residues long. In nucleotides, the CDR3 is TGTGCCAGCAGTTACCAAGTAACGGCAGATACGCAGTATTTT. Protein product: CASSYQVTADTQYF.